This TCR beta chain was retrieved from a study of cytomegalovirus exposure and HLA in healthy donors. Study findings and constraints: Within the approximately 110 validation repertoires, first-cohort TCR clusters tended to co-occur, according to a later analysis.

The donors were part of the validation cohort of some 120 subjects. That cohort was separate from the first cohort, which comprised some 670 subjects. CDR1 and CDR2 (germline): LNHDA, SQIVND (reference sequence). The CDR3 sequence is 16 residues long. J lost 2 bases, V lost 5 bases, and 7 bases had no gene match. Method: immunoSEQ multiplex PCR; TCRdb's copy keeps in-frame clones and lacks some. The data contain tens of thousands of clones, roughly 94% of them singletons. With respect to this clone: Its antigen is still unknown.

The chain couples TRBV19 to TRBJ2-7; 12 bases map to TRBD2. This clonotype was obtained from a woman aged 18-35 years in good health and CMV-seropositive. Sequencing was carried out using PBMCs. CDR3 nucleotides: TGTGCCAGTAGTTCCCCCGGACTAGCGGGGCCCTACGAGCAGTACTTC. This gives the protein CASSSPGLAGPYEQYF.